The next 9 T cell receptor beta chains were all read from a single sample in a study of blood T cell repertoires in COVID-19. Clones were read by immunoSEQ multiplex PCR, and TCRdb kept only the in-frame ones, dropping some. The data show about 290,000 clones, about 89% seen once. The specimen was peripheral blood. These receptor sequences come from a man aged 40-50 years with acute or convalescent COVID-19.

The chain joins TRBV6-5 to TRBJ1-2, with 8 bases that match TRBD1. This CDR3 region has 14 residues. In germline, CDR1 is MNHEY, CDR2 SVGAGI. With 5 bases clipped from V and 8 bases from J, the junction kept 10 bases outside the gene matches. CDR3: CASSSRGRMPGYTF. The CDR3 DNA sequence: TGTGCCAGCAGTAGCAGGGGGCGAATGCCCGGCTACACCTTC.

The CDR3 protein is CASGRQGPDQPQHF. CDR3 coding DNA: TGTGCCAGCGGCAGACAGGGACCCGATCAGCCCCAGCATTTT. The chain joins TRBV6-5 to TRBJ1-5, with 7 bases lining up with TRBD1. With V trimmed by 8 bases and J by 5 bases, 9 bases remained unmatched. Germline V gene lookup returns CDR1 MNHEY and CDR2 SVGAGI. The length of the CDR3 is 14 residues.

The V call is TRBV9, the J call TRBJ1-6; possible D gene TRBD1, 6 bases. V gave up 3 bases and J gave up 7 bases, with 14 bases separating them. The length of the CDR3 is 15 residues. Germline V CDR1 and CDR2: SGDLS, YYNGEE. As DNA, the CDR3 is TGTGCCAGCAGCGCCACAGGGAAAGGAAATTCACCCCTCCACTTT. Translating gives CASSATGKGNSPLHF.

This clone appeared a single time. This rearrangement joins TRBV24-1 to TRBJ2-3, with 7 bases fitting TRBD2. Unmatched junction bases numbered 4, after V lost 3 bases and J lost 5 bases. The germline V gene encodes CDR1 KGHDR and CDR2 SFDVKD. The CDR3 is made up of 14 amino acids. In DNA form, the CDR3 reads TGTGCCACCAGTGATATACGGGGGGTAGATACGCAGTATTTT. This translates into CATSDIRGVDTQYF.

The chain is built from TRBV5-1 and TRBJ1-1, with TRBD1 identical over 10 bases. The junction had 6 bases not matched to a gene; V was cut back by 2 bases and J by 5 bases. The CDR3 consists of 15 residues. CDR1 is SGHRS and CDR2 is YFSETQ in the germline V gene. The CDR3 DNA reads TGCGCCAGCAGCTTCCGGACAGGGGGTGGAACTGAAGCTTTCTTT. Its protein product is CASSFRTGGGTEAFF.

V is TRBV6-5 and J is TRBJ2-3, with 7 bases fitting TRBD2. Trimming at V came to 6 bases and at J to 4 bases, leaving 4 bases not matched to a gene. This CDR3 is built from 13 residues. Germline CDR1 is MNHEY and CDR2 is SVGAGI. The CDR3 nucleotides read TGTGCCAGCAGGACGGGGGGACCAGATACGCAGTATTTT. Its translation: CASRTGGPDTQYF.

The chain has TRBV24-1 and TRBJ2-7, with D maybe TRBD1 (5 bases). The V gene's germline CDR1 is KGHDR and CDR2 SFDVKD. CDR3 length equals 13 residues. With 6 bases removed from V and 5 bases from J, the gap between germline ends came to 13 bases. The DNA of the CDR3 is TGTGCCACCAGTCCCGCAGGGAAAGACGAGCAGTACTTC. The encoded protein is CATSPAGKDEQYF.

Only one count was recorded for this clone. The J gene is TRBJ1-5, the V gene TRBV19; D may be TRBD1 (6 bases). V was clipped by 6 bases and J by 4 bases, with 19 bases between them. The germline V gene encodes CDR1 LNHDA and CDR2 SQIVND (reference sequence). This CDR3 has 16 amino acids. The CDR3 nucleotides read TGTGCCAGTAGCCCCCGGCGACAGGTGATTAATCAGCCCCAGCATTTT. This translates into CASSPRRQVINQPQHF.

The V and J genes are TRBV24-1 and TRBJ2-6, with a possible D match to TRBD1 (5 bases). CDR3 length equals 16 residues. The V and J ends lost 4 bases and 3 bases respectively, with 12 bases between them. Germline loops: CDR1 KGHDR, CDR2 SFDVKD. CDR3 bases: TGTGCCACCAGTGACTCCAGGGAAGGTGGGGCCAACGTCCTGACTTTC. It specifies CATSDSREGGANVLTF.